One and the same sample provided the 7 T cell receptor beta chains below, sequenced in a study of blood T cell repertoires in COVID-19. The repertoire was sequenced with immunoSEQ multiplex PCR; TCRdb's copy has only in-frame clones and lacks some. The sample lists 120,000 to 150,000 clones, 85% to 90% seen once, with 9.5% to 11% in the top ten. Sequenced material: peripheral blood. These receptors were obtained from a woman of 80 years or more with acute or convalescent COVID-19.

The chain joins TRBV2 to TRBJ1-1; 8 bases fit TRBD1. V lost 5 bases and J lost 3; bases outside the gene matches: 5. This CDR3 is 14 amino acids long. Germline V gives CDR1 SNHLY, CDR2 FYNNEI. In DNA, the CDR3 is TGTGCCAGCAGTCGGACAGGGCTGGACACTGAAGCTTTCTTT. Translation: CASSRTGLDTEAFF.

The J gene is TRBJ1-2, the V gene TRBV18; the D gene is possibly TRBD1 (5 bases). V shed 3 bases and J shed 5 bases, with 13 bases lying between them. Germline loops: CDR1 KGHSH, CDR2 LQKENI. This CDR3 comprises 14 residues. The chain's CDR3 is CASSPLDSNYGYTF. Here the CDR3 DNA reads TGTGCCAGCTCACCTCTCGACAGCAATTATGGCTACACCTTC.

The chain combines TRBV10-1 with TRBJ2-1, with 7 bases fitting TRBD2. This CDR3 spans 15 amino acids. Germline CDR1 and CDR2: WNHNN and SYGVQD (reference sequence). V trimming: 2 bases; J trimming: 5 bases; junction bases outside the gene matches: 6. CDR3 nucleotide sequence: TGCGCCAGCAGTGAGACCGGGACTACTGACAATGAGCAGTTCTTC. This codes for CASSETGTTDNEQFF.

This clone was seen only once. The chain couples TRBV5-1 to TRBJ2-4; D remains unclear. This CDR3 region has 14 residues. Trimming stripped 4 bases from V and 2 bases from J, with 10 bases between. Per the germline V gene, CDR1 is SGHRS and CDR2 is YFSETQ. The DNA for the CDR3 is TGCGCCAGCAGCGCGTCGGTTACCAAAAACATTCAGTACTTC. Protein product: CASSASVTKNIQYF.

This clone was seen once. The chain joins TRBV28 to TRBJ1-5, with 12 bases lining up with TRBD1. The germline V gene encodes CDR1 MDHEN and CDR2 SYDVKM. CDR3 length: 14 residues. V trimming: 8 bases; J trimming: 2 bases; junction bases outside the gene matches: 1. CDR3 residues: CASGTGGGNQPQHF. In nucleotides, the CDR3 is TGTGCCAGCGGGACAGGGGGCGGCAATCAGCCCCAGCATTTT.

The rearrangement joins TRBV5-1 to TRBJ1-2, with 7 positions matching TRBD1. The CDR3 sequence is 14 residues long. The germline V gene has CDR1 SGHRS and CDR2 YFSETQ. V shed 4 bases, J shed 0 bases, and the junction held 3 bases outside the gene matches. The CDR3 nucleotides are TGCGCCAGCAGCACTGACAGGGCTAACTATGGCTACACCTTC. Translating gives CASSTDRANYGYTF. The complete variable domain, with remaining parts taken from reference TRBV5-1 and TRBJ1-2, reads KAGVTQTPRYLIKTRGQQVTLSCSPISGHRSVSWYQQTPGQGLQFLFEYFSETQRNKGNFPGRFSGRQFSNSRSEMNVSTLELGDSALYLCASSTDRANYGYTFGSGTRLTVV.

V is TRBV4-2 and J is TRBJ1-3; 7 bases map to TRBD1. Germline CDR1 reads LGHNA; CDR2 reads YNFKEQ. V lost 4 bases and J lost 0; bases outside the gene matches: 3. CDR3 size: 15 residues. CDR3 nucleotide sequence: TGTGCCAGCAGCCCGGACAGGAGCTCTGGAAACACCATATATTTT. Translated: CASSPDRSSGNTIYF.